Listed below are T cell receptor beta chains from one sample, sequenced in a study of blood T cell repertoires in COVID-19. Sequencing was performed with immunoSEQ multiplex PCR; in TCRdb, only in-frame clones are kept and a portion is missing. The sample consists of some 57,000 clones, around 86% of them appearing once. Sequencing was done on a sample of peripheral blood. Every receptor here comes from a man between 65 and 85 years old with acute or convalescent COVID-19. Both conserved end residues are trimmed from each CDR3. The D gene is left open where the match is weak.

V: TRBV18; D: TRBD2; J: TRBJ2-1; length: 14; CDR3: ASSPVRAGGYNEQF
V: TRBV9; D: NA; J: TRBJ2-7; length: 11; CDR3: ASSVGHRDEQY
V: TRBV11-2; D: NA; J: TRBJ2-5; length: 11; CDR3: ASSLSVQETQY
V: TRBV3-1/TRBV3-2; D: TRBD2; J: TRBJ2-5; length: 14; CDR3: ASSRLLAGGPETQY
V: TRBV5-1; D: NA; J: TRBJ2-3; length: 12; CDR3: ASSPFGGTDTQY
V: TRBV29-1; D: NA; J: TRBJ1-6; length: 11; CDR3: SVSDRTNSPLH
V: TRBV4-1; D: NA; J: TRBJ2-3; length: 12; CDR3: ASSQDRAGDTQY
V: TRBV5-1; D: TRBD1; J: TRBJ1-2; length: 11; CDR3: ASSPDRGKGYT
V: TRBV11-3; D: TRBD1; J: TRBJ2-7; length: 12; CDR3: ASSSGQGDYEQY
V: TRBV11-2; D: TRBD1; J: TRBJ2-1; length: 12; CDR3: ASSPFLGQGEQF
V: TRBV6-5; D: NA; J: TRBJ1-1; length: 11; CDR3: ASSYGGNTEAF
V: TRBV2; D: TRBD2; J: TRBJ2-7; length: 12; CDR3: ASRTGTSGSEGY
V: TRBV7-6; D: NA; J: TRBJ2-7; length: 12; CDR3: ASSLAGGPYEQY
V: TRBV4-2; D: NA; J: TRBJ2-2; length: 13; CDR3: ASSHPGTDTGELF
V: TRBV2; D: NA; J: TRBJ1-4; length: 13; CDR3: ASRSSEATNEKLF
V: TRBV27; D: TRBD1; J: TRBJ1-2; length: 12; CDR3: ASSFTGGNYGYT
V: TRBV19; D: NA; J: TRBJ1-5; length: 11; CDR3: ASSMSTVQPQH
V: TRBV18; D: TRBD1; J: TRBJ2-6; length: 16; CDR3: ASSSTTGTATGANVLT
V: TRBV14; D: NA; J: TRBJ1-6; length: 11; CDR3: ASTWRRNSPLH
V: TRBV28; D: TRBD2; J: TRBJ2-1; length: 14; CDR3: ASRRLAGGVVNEQF
V: TRBV19; D: TRBD1; J: TRBJ1-4; length: 14; CDR3: ATVSRDRATNEKLF
V: TRBV19; D: TRBD2; J: TRBJ2-7; length: 12; CDR3: ASSRGGSSYEQY
V: TRBV7-2; D: TRBD2; J: TRBJ2-7; length: 14; CDR3: ASSSPLAGDPYEQY
V: TRBV9; D: TRBD2; J: TRBJ2-3; length: 14; CDR3: ASSGGTSGSTDTQY
V: TRBV10-3; D: TRBD2; J: TRBJ2-2; length: 12; CDR3: AMRGLGDTGELF
V: TRBV2; D: TRBD1; J: TRBJ2-2; length: 13; CDR3: ASRKGAQDTGELF
V: TRBV19; D: NA; J: TRBJ1-2; length: 12; CDR3: ASTLTKGVWGYT
V: TRBV5-1; D: TRBD1; J: TRBJ2-6; length: 16; CDR3: ASSLGQGGLSGANVLT
V: TRBV7-9; D: NA; J: TRBJ1-5; length: 11; CDR3: ASSLTGNQPQH
V: TRBV6-5; D: NA; J: TRBJ2-7; length: 11; CDR3: ASSYRGDYEQY
V: TRBV9; D: NA; J: TRBJ1-6; length: 13; CDR3: ASSVEGRGNSPLH
V: TRBV14; D: NA; J: TRBJ2-1; length: 11; CDR3: ASSYGAYNEQF
V: TRBV25-1; D: TRBD1; J: TRBJ1-1; length: 12; CDR3: ASIRTGMNTEAF
V: TRBV4-1; D: NA; J: TRBJ2-7; length: 14; CDR3: ASSQGDRRSSYEQY
V: TRBV5-1; D: TRBD1; J: TRBJ1-3; length: 14; CDR3: ASSPDRGRTGNTIY
V: TRBV7-3; D: NA; J: TRBJ1-5; length: 13; CDR3: ASSRSGGSNQPQH
V: TRBV12-5; D: NA; J: TRBJ2-2; length: 11; CDR3: ASGAGVSGELF
V: TRBV7-2; D: TRBD2; J: TRBJ2-1; length: 14; CDR3: ASSAMWLAGENEQF
V: TRBV5-5; D: NA; J: TRBJ1-1; length: 11; CDR3: ASSYEYSREAF
V: TRBV5-6; D: NA; J: TRBJ2-7; length: 10; CDR3: ASRMAGYEQY
V: TRBV19; D: TRBD1; J: TRBJ1-2; length: 15; CDR3: ASSIGGTVLGVYGYT